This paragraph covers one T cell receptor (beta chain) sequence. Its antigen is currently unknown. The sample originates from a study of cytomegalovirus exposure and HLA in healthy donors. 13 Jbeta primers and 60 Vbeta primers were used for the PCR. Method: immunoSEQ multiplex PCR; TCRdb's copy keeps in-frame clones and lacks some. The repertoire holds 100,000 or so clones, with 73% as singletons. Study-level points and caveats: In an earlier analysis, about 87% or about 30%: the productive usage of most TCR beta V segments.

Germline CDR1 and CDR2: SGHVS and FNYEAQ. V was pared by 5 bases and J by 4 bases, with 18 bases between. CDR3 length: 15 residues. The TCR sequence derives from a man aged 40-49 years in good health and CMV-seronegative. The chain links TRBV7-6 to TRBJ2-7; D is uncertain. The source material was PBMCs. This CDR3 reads CASSRNTVNRYEQYF. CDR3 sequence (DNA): TGTGCCAGCAGCAGGAACACAGTTAATAGGTACGAGCAGTACTTC.